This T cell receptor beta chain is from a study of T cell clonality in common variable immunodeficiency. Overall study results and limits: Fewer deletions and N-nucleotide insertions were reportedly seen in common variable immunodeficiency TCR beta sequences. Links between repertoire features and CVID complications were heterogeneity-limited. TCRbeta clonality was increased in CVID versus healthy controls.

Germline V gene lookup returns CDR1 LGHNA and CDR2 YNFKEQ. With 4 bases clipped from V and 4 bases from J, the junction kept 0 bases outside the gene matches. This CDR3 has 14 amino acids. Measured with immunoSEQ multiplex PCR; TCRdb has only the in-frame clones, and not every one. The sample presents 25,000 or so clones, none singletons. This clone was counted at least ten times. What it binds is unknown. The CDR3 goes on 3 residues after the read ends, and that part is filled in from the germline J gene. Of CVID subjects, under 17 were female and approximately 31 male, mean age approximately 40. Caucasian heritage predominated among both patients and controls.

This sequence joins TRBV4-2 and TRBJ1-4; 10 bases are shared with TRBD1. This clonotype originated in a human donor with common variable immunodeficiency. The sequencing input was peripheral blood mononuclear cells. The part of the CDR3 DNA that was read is TGTGCCAGCAGCCGGGACAGGGGTAATGAAAAA. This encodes CASSRDRGNEK. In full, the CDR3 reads CASSRDRGNEKLFF.